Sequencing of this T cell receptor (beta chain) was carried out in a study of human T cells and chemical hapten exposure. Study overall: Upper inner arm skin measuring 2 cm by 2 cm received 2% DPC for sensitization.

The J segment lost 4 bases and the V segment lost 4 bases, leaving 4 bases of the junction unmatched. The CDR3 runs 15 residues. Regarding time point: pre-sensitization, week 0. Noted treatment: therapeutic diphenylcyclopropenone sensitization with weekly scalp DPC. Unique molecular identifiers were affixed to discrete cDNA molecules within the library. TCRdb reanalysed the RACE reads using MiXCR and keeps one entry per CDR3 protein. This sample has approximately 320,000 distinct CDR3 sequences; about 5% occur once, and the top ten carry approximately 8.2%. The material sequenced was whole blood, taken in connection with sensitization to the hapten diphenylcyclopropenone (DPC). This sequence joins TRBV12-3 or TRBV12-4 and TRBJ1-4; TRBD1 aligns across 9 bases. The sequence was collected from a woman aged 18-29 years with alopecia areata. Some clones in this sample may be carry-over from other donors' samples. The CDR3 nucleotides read TGTGCCAGCAGTTCAGGACAGGGGAGTAATGAAAAACTGTTTTTT. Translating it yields CASSSGQGSNEKLFF.